One and the same sample provided the 25 T cell receptor beta chains below, sequenced in a study of T cell clonality in common variable immunodeficiency. Study observations and caveats: In common variable immunodeficiency, TCR beta chains reportedly carried fewer deletions and N-nucleotide insertions.

These TCRs' antigens remain unknown. Libraries were prepared by immunoSEQ multiplex PCR; TCRdb keeps only in-frame clonotypes and omits some of them. The data show some 21,000 clones, with none appearing a single time. Sequencing used peripheral blood mononuclear cells. The receptors come from a human donor with common variable immunodeficiency.

This clone was detected only a few times. The read terminates 3 residues ahead of where the CDR3 ends, so the germline J gene completes it. The rearrangement joins TRBV2 to TRBJ2-7; maybe TRBD1 (5 bases). Trimming shortened V by 8 bases and J by 2 bases, and 16 bases separated the two germline ends. CDR1 and CDR2 (germline): SNHLY, FYNNEI. The CDR3 totals 14 residues. Partial CDR3 DNA: TGTGCCAGCGCCCTGGGGCAGGTGACCTACGAG. It yields the protein CASALGQVTYE. From start to end, the CDR3 is CASALGQVTYEQYF.

Regarding this clone: At one end, the junction sequence differs from germline, possibly due to a read error. With the read ending 3 residues before the CDR3 end, the germline J gene is used to fill in that end. V usage is TRBV13 and J usage is TRBJ2-7; tentatively, D is TRBD1 (6 bases). The CDR3 contains 15 residues. In germline, CDR1 is PRHDT, CDR2 FYEKMQ (reference sequence). CDR3 bases read: TGTGCCAGCAGCGTAGGACAGAAGGGTTGGTACGAG. It codes for CASSVGQKGWYE. The CDR3 in its entirety is CASSVGQKGWYEQYF.

As for this clone: The sequence runs out 3 residues before the end of the CDR3; the remainder is reconstructed from the germline J gene. The V and J genes are TRBV7-3 and TRBJ2-3; D remains ambiguous. The CDR3 covers 13 residues. Germline CDR1 is SGHTA and CDR2 is FQGTGA. V gave up 5 bases and J gave up 5 bases, with 11 bases separating them. The CDR3 is CASSPSPGDTQYF. The sequenced part of the CDR3 DNA is TGTGCCAGCAGCCCTTCTCCCGGAGATACG.

This clone turned up a few times. The CDR3 end falls 3 residues outside the read, so it is completed with the germline J gene. The chain has TRBV6-2 or TRBV6-3 and TRBJ1-2; 7 bases match TRBD1. This CDR3 comprises 14 residues. After removal of 6 bases from V and 6 bases from J, the junction contained 10 bases not matched to a gene. Germline CDR1 MNHEY, CDR2 SVGEGT. This CDR3 reads CASSSPGQINGYTF. CDR3 DNA, as far as it was read: TGTGCCAGCAGCTCCCCGGGACAGATAAATGGC.

To note about this clone: From the germline J gene comes the end of the CDR3, since the read stops 3 residues before it. V and J are TRBV19 and TRBJ1-6, with D unresolved. The V and J ends lost 8 bases and 9 bases respectively, with 14 bases between them. The germline V gene has CDR1 LNHDA and CDR2 SQIVND (reference sequence). This CDR3 region has 13 residues. The CDR3 sequence: CASSELLSSPLHF. Incomplete CDR3 DNA: TGTGCCAGTTCGGAACTACTGAGTTCACCC.

This clone showed up many times. The missing CDR3 end, 3 residues past where the read stops, is filled in from the germline J gene. This chain links TRBV20-1 with TRBJ2-7, with D perhaps matching TRBD2 (6 bases). Germline loops: CDR1 DFQATT, CDR2 SNEGSKA (reference sequence). With 5 bases removed from V and 5 bases from J, the gap between germline ends came to 16 bases. The CDR3 covers 13 residues. The CDR3 sequence is CSAESVGGHEQYF. Partial CDR3 DNA: TGCAGTGCTGAGTCGGTCGGGGGTCACGAG.

A remark on this clone: Read coverage stops 3 residues before the CDR3 terminus; the germline J gene supplies the remainder. This sequence joins TRBV7-7 and TRBJ1-3; D is undetermined. The CDR3 consists of 16 residues. The ends were cut back, 2 bases at V and 2 bases at J, with 13 bases in the middle. Germline loops: CDR1 SSHAT, CDR2 FNYEAQ (reference sequence). The DNA read from the CDR3 is TGTGCCAGCAGCTTAAATTTTGAGGGCCCTGGAAACACC. This codes for CASSLNFEGPGNT. The CDR3, in full, reads CASSLNFEGPGNTIYF.

This clone has only a few counts. The read terminates 3 residues before the CDR3 end, so the remaining end is supplied by the germline J gene. This rearrangement joins TRBV5-1 to TRBJ2-3; D is unclear. Germline V gene sequence: CDR1 SGHRS, CDR2 YFSETQ. Trimming took 2 bases from V and 3 from J, leaving 7 bases between them. CDR3 length equals 13 residues. CDR3 DNA (partial): TGCGCCAGCAGCTTAGAACTAACAGATACG. Residues: CASSLELTDT. The entire CDR3 is CASSLELTDTQYF.

To note about this clone: The read halts 3 residues ahead of the CDR3 end, with the missing end drawn from the germline J gene. V usage is TRBV7-9 and J usage is TRBJ1-6, with D possibly being TRBD1 (6 bases). Trimming took 3 bases from V and 6 from J, leaving 12 bases between them. The CDR3 covers 15 residues. Germline CDR1 reads SEHNR; CDR2 reads FQNEAQ (reference sequence). The part of the CDR3 DNA that was read is TGTGCCAGCAGCTTTGGGGGGGCTAGTAATTCACCC. Its protein product is CASSFGGASNSP. Given in full, the CDR3 is CASSFGGASNSPLHF.

About this clone: The CDR3 is cut off 3 residues early in the read; its end comes from the germline J gene. The J gene is TRBJ1-1, the V gene TRBV7-3; 7 bases are shared with TRBD1. This CDR3 spans 15 amino acids. Per germline, CDR1 SGHTA and CDR2 FQGTGA. The DNA read from the CDR3 is TGTGCCAGCAGCCTCGCCGGGGTGAGGGGGCACGAA. It is translated as CASSLAGVRGHE. From start to end, the CDR3 is CASSLAGVRGHEAFF.

This clone was observed at least ten times. The read ends 3 residues before the CDR3 terminus; that terminus is restored from the germline J gene. The chain combines TRBV20-1 with TRBJ1-1, with TRBD1 matching 7 bases. This CDR3 has 16 residues. Germline CDR1 and CDR2: DFQATT and SNEGSKA (reference sequence). V trimming: 2 bases; J trimming: 4 bases; junction bases outside the gene matches: 13. CDR3 DNA, as far as it was read: TGCAGTGCTAGAAATAACCAAGGGGCAGGGGGCACTGAA. Residues: CSARNNQGAGGTE. From start to end, the CDR3 is CSARNNQGAGGTEAFF.

Concerning this clone: The CDR3 extends 3 residues past the end of the read, so its final part is completed from the germline J gene. V and J are TRBV5-1 and TRBJ2-1, with 8 bases identical to TRBD2. The V segment lost 4 bases and the J segment 0 bases; nucleotides outside the gene matches: 6. This CDR3 spans 16 amino acids. Germline CDR1 is SGHRS and CDR2 is YFSETQ. The sequenced CDR3 bases are TGCGCCAGCAGCCCCGAACTAGCGGACTCCTACAATGAG. This sequence encodes CASSPELADSYNE. The entire CDR3 sequence reads CASSPELADSYNEQFF.

The CDR3 spells CASSAYDSLRSPLHF. CDR3 DNA, as far as it was read: TGTGCCAGCAGCGCTTACGACAGTCTCCGGTCACCC. The J gene is TRBJ1-6, the V gene TRBV7-9; D is perhaps TRBD1 (5 bases). The CDR3 goes on 3 residues after the read ends, and that part is filled in from the germline J gene. The V end was cut by 5 bases, the J end by 10 bases, with 18 bases between. CDR1 and CDR2 from the germline V gene are SEHNR and FQNEAQ (reference sequence). The CDR3 totals 15 residues.

In this sample, this clone turned up a few times. The CDR3 end is not reached by the read, which stops 3 residues before it; the germline J gene fills it in. The chain joins TRBV19 to TRBJ2-7; TRBD1 agrees at 7 bases. Germline V CDR1 and CDR2: LNHDA, SQIVND (reference sequence). This CDR3 is built from 14 residues. Losses at the gene ends were 2 bases for V and 4 bases for J; bases not matched to a gene: 5. The covered CDR3 bases are TGTGCCAGTAGTATAATAGCAGGGGGTTACGAG. Protein product: CASSIIAGGYE. The complete CDR3 reads CASSIIAGGYEQYF.

About this clone: The sequenced fragment ends 3 residues before the CDR3 boundary, so the rest is inferred from the germline J gene. The chain employs TRBV7-2 and TRBJ1-5; D is ambiguous. Germline-derived CDR1 and CDR2 are SGHTA and FQGNSA. V lost 3 bases and J 4 bases, leaving 7 bases between the germline ends. The CDR3 covers 13 residues. CDR3 protein: CASSFSTNQPQHF. The sequenced CDR3 bases are TGTGCCAGCAGCTTCTCTACTAATCAGCCC.

This clone was detected many times. The read ends 3 residues before the CDR3 terminus; that terminus is restored from the germline J gene. The chain combines TRBV18 with TRBJ2-1; weak D call: TRBD2 (6 bases). Germline V CDR1 and CDR2: KGHSH, LQKENI. The CDR3 sequence is 14 residues long. V lost 3 bases, J lost 4 bases, and 10 bases lay in between. The CDR3 DNA, read in part, is TGTGCCAGCTCACCGCCCGGGGGATACAATGAG. This encodes CASSPPGGYNE. The CDR3 in its entirety is CASSPPGGYNEQFF.

This clone was seen at least ten times. The read comes to an end 3 residues before the CDR3 does, leaving the germline J gene to fill in the end. This rearrangement joins TRBV2 to TRBJ2-1; the D gene is possibly TRBD1 (6 bases). The CDR3 has 12 residues. The V gene's germline CDR1 is SNHLY and CDR2 FYNNEI. Trimming pared 9 bases from V and 2 bases from J, leaving 8 bases between. Incomplete CDR3 DNA: TGTGCCAGGGGGGCCACCTACAATGAG. It yields the protein CARGATYNE. In full, the CDR3 is CARGATYNEQFF.

This clone was counted only a few times. The read halts 3 residues ahead of the CDR3 end, with the missing end drawn from the germline J gene. The rearrangement joins TRBV5-1 to TRBJ2-3; TRBD2 agrees at 8 bases. The V segment lost 6 bases and the J segment 2 bases; nucleotides outside the gene matches: 8. The CDR3 extends over 15 amino acids. Germline loops: CDR1 SGHRS, CDR2 YFSETQ. The CDR3 bases that were read are TGCGCCAGCAAGACAGCGGGGGATCCCACAGATACG. This sequence encodes CASKTAGDPTDT. The entire CDR3 protein is CASKTAGDPTDTQYF.

The sample holds a few counts of this clone. The read is 3 residues too short to cover the CDR3 end, so that end is filled in from the germline J gene. The rearrangement uses TRBV6-1 and TRBJ1-2; TRBD1 is a possible D gene (6 bases). Trimming took 6 bases from V and 4 from J, leaving 18 bases between them. The CDR3 covers 15 residues. Germline V CDR1 and CDR2: MNHNS, SASEGT. CDR3 in amino acids: CASREPGQSSYGYTF. The covered CDR3 bases are TGTGCCAGCAGGGAACCGGGACAATCTAGCTATGGC.

A note on this clone: The DNA ends 3 residues before the CDR3 does, and the rest of the CDR3 is filled in from the germline J gene. The rearrangement uses TRBV7-3 and TRBJ2-1; the match to TRBD1 covers 7 bases. The CDR3 sequence is 17 residues long. Trimming removed 5 bases from V and 5 bases from J; junction bases left unmatched: 15. Germline CDR1 is SGHTA and CDR2 is FQGTGA. The CDR3: CASSPRAPTGSNNEQFF. The CDR3 DNA, read in part, is TGTGCCAGCAGCCCCAGAGCCCCGACAGGGTCGAACAATGAG.

This clone was recorded a few times. The read falls 3 residues short of the CDR3 end, and the missing part is taken from the germline J gene. The gene calls are TRBV20-1 and TRBJ1-1, with 7 bases lining up with TRBD1. Looked up from germline, CDR1 is DFQATT and CDR2 is SNEGSKA (reference sequence). With V trimmed by 0 bases and J by 0 bases, 10 bases remained unmatched. The CDR3 runs 17 residues. The CDR3 DNA, read in part, is TGCAGTGCTAGAGATAATTGGGGACAGAGCCTGAACACTGAA. Translating it yields CSARDNWGQSLNTE. Given in full, the CDR3 is CSARDNWGQSLNTEAFF.

This clone was detected a few times. Read data end 3 residues before the CDR3 end; the end is taken from the germline J gene. This chain uses TRBV7-2 with TRBJ2-5; 9 positions agree with TRBD2. Germline V lookup: CDR1 SGHTA, CDR2 FQGNSA. CDR3 length equals 15 residues. V shed 8 bases and J 5 bases; nucleotides not matched to a gene: 12. The CDR3 bases that were read are TGTGCCAGCGGAACGAGCGGGAGGACGGAGGAGACC. It codes for CASGTSGRTEET. The complete CDR3 reads CASGTSGRTEETQYF.

The sample holds a few counts of this clone. The read terminates 3 residues before the CDR3 end, so the remaining end is supplied by the germline J gene. The J gene is TRBJ2-3, the V gene TRBV30; TRBD1 matches at 9 bases. After removal of 3 bases from V and 3 bases from J, the junction contained 16 bases not matched to a gene. This CDR3 spans 18 amino acids. CDR1 is GTSNPN, CDR2 SVGIG, per germline (reference sequence). Partial CDR3 DNA: TGTGCCTGGAGAAGATTGAGGGGGACAGGGAGGTTTACAGATACG. Residues: CAWRRLRGTGRFTDT. The entire CDR3 reads CAWRRLRGTGRFTDTQYF.

In this sample, this clone turned up many times. The sequenced fragment ends 3 residues before the CDR3 boundary, so the rest is inferred from the germline J gene. The V gene is TRBV20-1, the J gene TRBJ1-6, with 8 bases fitting TRBD1. Germline V gene data show CDR1 as DFQATT and CDR2 as SNEGSKA (reference sequence). This CDR3 has 14 residues. J lost 9 bases, V lost 2 bases, and 6 bases had no gene match. This CDR3 is CSARTTGASSPLHF. The sequenced CDR3 bases are TGCAGTGCTAGAACGACAGGGGCGTCTTCACCC.

A word on this clone: The read ends 3 residues before the CDR3 terminus; that terminus is restored from the germline J gene. This chain uses TRBV18 with TRBJ2-5; weak D call: TRBD1 (5 bases). Trimming removed 0 bases from V and 3 bases from J, with 11 bases in between. The CDR3 sequence is 15 residues long. Germline V gives CDR1 KGHSH, CDR2 LQKENI. CDR3 in amino acids: CASSPPNRREETQYF. The covered CDR3 bases are TGTGCCAGCTCACCACCGAATCGCAGGGAAGAGACC.